The clone carrying this T cell receptor beta chain was observed once. As yet, its antigen is unknown. These data belong to a study of OX40 agonist ivuxolimab in advanced cancers. About the study: A mean age of roughly 60 years, range roughly 20 to 85, was recorded, and under 85% were male. Partial responses were achieved by three patients, one with hepatocellular carcinoma and two with cutaneous melanoma. Study-wide points: Clonal expansion from baseline to week 6 occurred in both CD4+ and CD8+ T cells.

CDR1 and CDR2 (germline): MNHEY, SVGAGI. The V and J ends lost 0 bases and 2 bases respectively, with 8 bases between them. CDR3 size: 14 residues. TCRdb keeps only in-frame clones here, not all; method: immunoSEQ multiplex PCR. The sample carries about 13,000 clones, 65% to 70% recorded once. The origin of this receptor is an adult with an advanced solid tumor such as melanoma, head and neck, liver or kidney cancer. The sequences come from CD4+ or CD8+ T cells sorted from blood, collected in a trial of the OX40 agonist ivuxolimab. This chain joins TRBV6-5 and TRBJ2-7; D possibly corresponds to TRBD1 (6 bases). CDR3 sequence reads: CASSYSEGAYEQYF. The CDR3, as DNA: TGTGCCAGCAGTTACTCTGAGGGGGCCTACGAGCAGTACTTC.